Listed below are T cell receptor beta chains from one sample, sequenced in a study of blood T cell repertoires in COVID-19. The repertoire was sequenced with immunoSEQ multiplex PCR; TCRdb's copy has only in-frame clones and lacks some. The sample contains about 250,000 clones, about 91% of which appear only once. Sequencing input: peripheral blood. The receptors here all came from a woman aged 25 to 39 with COVID-19, enrolled during active disease. Both conserved end residues are part of each CDR3. A D gene is named only where the DNA matches it firmly. Expanded clones are given a class, and other clones once, few, many or no size at all.

CDR3aa: CASSFGTGAGYGYTF
CDR3nt: TGTGCCAGCAGTTTCGGGACAGGGGCTGGCTATGGCTACACCTTC
d_gene: TRBD1
v_gene: TRBV28
j_gene: TRBJ1-2
abundance: .

CDR3aa: CASSAGQGTETQYF
CDR3nt: TGTGCCAGCAGCGCGGGACAGGGGACAGAGACCCAGTACTTC
d_gene: TRBD1
v_gene: TRBV7-9
j_gene: TRBJ2-5
abundance: .

CDR3aa: CASSQDRRDTQYF
CDR3nt: TGCGCCAGCAGCCAAGACCGTCGGGATACGCAGTATTTT
d_gene: .
v_gene: TRBV4-1
j_gene: TRBJ2-3
abundance: .

CDR3aa: CASSRRGGADTQYF
CDR3nt: TGTGCCAGCAGCCGAAGGGGGGGGGCAGATACGCAGTATTTT
d_gene: .
v_gene: TRBV7-9
j_gene: TRBJ2-3
abundance: .

CDR3aa: CASSLWAVSGNTIYF
CDR3nt: TGTGCCAGCAGTTTATGGGCGGTTTCTGGAAACACCATATATTTT
d_gene: .
v_gene: TRBV28
j_gene: TRBJ1-3
abundance: .

CDR3aa: CASSATGTSSYNEQFF
CDR3nt: TGCGCCAGCAGCGCCACCGGGACTTCCTCCTACAATGAGCAGTTCTTC
d_gene: .
v_gene: TRBV5-1
j_gene: TRBJ2-1
abundance: few

CDR3aa: CASSITPGQGARIYGYTF
CDR3nt: TGTGCCAGTAGTATAACTCCGGGACAGGGGGCGCGGATCTATGGCTACACCTTC
d_gene: TRBD1
v_gene: TRBV19
j_gene: TRBJ1-2
abundance: once

CDR3aa: CATYGQQNSPLHF
CDR3nt: TGTGCCACCTATGGACAGCAAAATTCACCCCTCCACTTT
d_gene: .
v_gene: TRBV6-6
j_gene: TRBJ1-6
abundance: .

CDR3aa: CASSTFRTPETQYF
CDR3nt: TGTGCCAGCAGTACCTTCCGGACTCCTGAGACCCAGTACTTC
d_gene: .
v_gene: TRBV27
j_gene: TRBJ2-5
abundance: .

CDR3aa: CASSREAGKNTGELFF
CDR3nt: TGTGCCAGCAGCCGGGAGGCAGGGAAGAACACCGGGGAGCTGTTTTTT
d_gene: TRBD2
v_gene: TRBV7-2
j_gene: TRBJ2-2
abundance: .

CDR3aa: CASSRDSLSNQPQHF
CDR3nt: TGTGCCAGCAGTAGAGACAGTCTGAGCAATCAGCCCCAGCATTTT
d_gene: .
v_gene: TRBV7-2
j_gene: TRBJ1-5
abundance: .

CDR3aa: CASSFGQEQFF
CDR3nt: TGTGCCAGCAGCTTCGGACAAGAGCAGTTCTTC
d_gene: .
v_gene: TRBV11-3
j_gene: TRBJ2-1
abundance: .

CDR3aa: CAISGQSSGEPQHF
CDR3nt: TGTGCCATCAGTGGGCAGTCCTCCGGAGAGCCCCAGCATTTT
d_gene: .
v_gene: TRBV10-3
j_gene: TRBJ1-5
abundance: .

CDR3aa: CASSVGGMSNQPQHF
CDR3nt: TGTGCCAGCAGTGTAGGGGGTATGTCCAATCAGCCCCAGCATTTT
d_gene: .
v_gene: TRBV2
j_gene: TRBJ1-5
abundance: .

CDR3aa: CASSKRLQASGSADTQYF
CDR3nt: TGTGCCAGCAGTAAACGACTACAAGCTAGCGGGAGCGCAGATACGCAGTATTTT
d_gene: TRBD2
v_gene: TRBV6-2/TRBV6-3
j_gene: TRBJ2-3
abundance: few

CDR3aa: CASCGRAREETQYF
CDR3nt: TGTGCCAGCTGCGGCAGGGCACGGGAAGAGACCCAGTACTTC
d_gene: .
v_gene: TRBV2
j_gene: TRBJ2-5
abundance: .

CDR3aa: CASSFRDRPETQYF
CDR3nt: TGCGCCAGCAGCTTCCGGGACAGACCCGAGACCCAGTACTTC
d_gene: TRBD1
v_gene: TRBV5-1
j_gene: TRBJ2-5
abundance: .

CDR3aa: CASSHGPDKPLWTQYF
CDR3nt: TGCGCCAGCAGCCATGGGCCCGATAAGCCCTTGTGGACCCAGTACTTC
d_gene: .
v_gene: TRBV4-3
j_gene: TRBJ2-5
abundance: few

CDR3aa: CASSYSAGGSYEQYF
CDR3nt: TGTGCCAGCAGTTACTCAGCGGGGGGCTCCTACGAGCAGTACTTC
d_gene: TRBD2
v_gene: TRBV6-5
j_gene: TRBJ2-7
abundance: .

CDR3aa: CAISTGQGNSPLHF
CDR3nt: TGTGCCATCAGCACGGGACAGGGTAATTCACCCCTCCACTTT
d_gene: TRBD1
v_gene: TRBV10-3
j_gene: TRBJ1-6
abundance: .

CDR3aa: CASSEAGGQGYEQYF
CDR3nt: TGTGCCAGCAGTGAAGCGGGGGGACAGGGCTACGAGCAGTACTTC
d_gene: TRBD1
v_gene: TRBV6-1
j_gene: TRBJ2-7
abundance: .

CDR3aa: CASSLQDSGNTIYF
CDR3nt: TGTGCCAGCAGCCTCCAGGACTCTGGAAACACCATATATTTT
d_gene: .
v_gene: TRBV6-5
j_gene: TRBJ1-3
abundance: .